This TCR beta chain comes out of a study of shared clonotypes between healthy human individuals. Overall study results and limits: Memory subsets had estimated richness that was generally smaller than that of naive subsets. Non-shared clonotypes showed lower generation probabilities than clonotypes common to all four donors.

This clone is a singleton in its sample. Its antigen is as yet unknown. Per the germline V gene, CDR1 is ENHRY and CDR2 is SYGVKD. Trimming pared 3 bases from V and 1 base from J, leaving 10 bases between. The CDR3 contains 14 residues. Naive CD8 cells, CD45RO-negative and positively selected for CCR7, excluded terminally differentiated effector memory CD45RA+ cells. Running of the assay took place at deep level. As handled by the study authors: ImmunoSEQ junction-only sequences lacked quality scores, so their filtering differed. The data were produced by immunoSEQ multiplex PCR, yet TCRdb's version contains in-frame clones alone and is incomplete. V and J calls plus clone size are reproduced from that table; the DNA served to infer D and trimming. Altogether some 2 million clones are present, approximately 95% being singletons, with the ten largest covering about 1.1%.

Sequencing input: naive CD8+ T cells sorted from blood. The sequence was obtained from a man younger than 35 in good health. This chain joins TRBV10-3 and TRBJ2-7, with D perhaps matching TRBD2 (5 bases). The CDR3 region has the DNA TGTGCCATCAGTGATTGGAGGCCTTCCTACGAGCAGTACTTC. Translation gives CAISDWRPSYEQYF.